The rows below give T cell receptor beta chains drawn from one sample of a study of T cell responses to AZD1222 COVID-19 vaccine. Assay: immunoSEQ multiplex PCR; the TCRdb copy retains only in-frame clones and omits some. The data hold around 150,000 clones, with around nine tenths observed a single time. The source was peripheral blood, collected on day 0 of AZD1222 vaccination. These receptors were obtained from an adult in good health. Each CDR3 is given with its conserved first and last residue. Each record gives: V gene, CDR3 length, clone size, CDR3 protein. Clone size is stated in some rows and not others, as once, few, many or a class when expanded.

v_gene: TRBV7-2
len: 19
abundance: -
CDR3aa: CASSVSIVPVGINNQPQHF

v_gene: TRBV25-1
len: 13
abundance: few
CDR3aa: CASTAGAPFEQYF

v_gene: TRBV18
len: 17
abundance: -
CDR3aa: CASSPRSQYRSGNTIYF

v_gene: TRBV5-1
len: 14
abundance: -
CDR3aa: CASSPVSWGTEAFF

v_gene: TRBV4-2
len: 14
abundance: -
CDR3aa: CASSQETSSYEQYF

v_gene: TRBV5-1
len: 14
abundance: few
CDR3aa: CASSPLTETYEQYF

v_gene: TRBV5-4
len: 15
abundance: -
CDR3aa: CASSLEPAPNTEAFF

v_gene: TRBV3-1/TRBV3-2
len: 14
abundance: -
CDR3aa: CASSQGRGRQPQHF

v_gene: TRBV27
len: 14
abundance: once
CDR3aa: CASSLSTPADTQYF

v_gene: TRBV6-1
len: 13
abundance: -
CDR3aa: CASSDLREGTQYF

v_gene: TRBV16
len: 19
abundance: -
CDR3aa: CASSQMKGQTQKHTDTQYF

v_gene: TRBV28
len: 15
abundance: -
CDR3aa: CASSPGLAGGYEQYF

v_gene: TRBV18
len: 15
abundance: -
CDR3aa: CASSPTDRVNSPLHF

v_gene: TRBV5-1
len: 16
abundance: -
CDR3aa: CASSLVRSRNTGELFF

v_gene: TRBV2
len: 11
abundance: -
CDR3aa: CASRLTYEQYF

v_gene: TRBV6-6
len: 17
abundance: few
CDR3aa: CASSRTAGGRENTEAFF

v_gene: TRBV29-1
len: 10
abundance: once
CDR3aa: CSVWKDTQYF

v_gene: TRBV7-9
len: 16
abundance: -
CDR3aa: CASSALAGGPRDEQFF

v_gene: TRBV3-1/TRBV3-2
len: 14
abundance: -
CDR3aa: CASSRTGDNSPLHF

v_gene: TRBV25-1
len: 15
abundance: -
CDR3aa: CASSVRDVTNQPQHF

v_gene: TRBV28
len: 17
abundance: few
CDR3aa: CASTRAFRRDGLYEQYF

v_gene: TRBV5-6
len: 15
abundance: -
CDR3aa: CASSPLGREGNEQFF

v_gene: TRBV23-1
len: 14
abundance: once
CDR3aa: CASRNRARGTEAFF

v_gene: TRBV18
len: 14
abundance: few
CDR3aa: CASSLAGHTGELFF

v_gene: TRBV15
len: 13
abundance: -
CDR3aa: CATSRPTGGSPTF

v_gene: TRBV3-1/TRBV3-2
len: 17
abundance: -
CDR3aa: CASSPVGTPSARETQYF

v_gene: TRBV7-2
len: 18
abundance: -
CDR3aa: CASSSSTTSGGGAGELFF

v_gene: TRBV11-3
len: 13
abundance: -
CDR3aa: CASSGTRGEKLFF

v_gene: TRBV6-4
len: 13
abundance: -
CDR3aa: CASSESGSYGYTF

v_gene: TRBV19
len: 15
abundance: -
CDR3aa: CASSYRDRGLNEQYF

v_gene: TRBV7-8
len: 16
abundance: -
CDR3aa: CASSSLAARLRNEQFF

v_gene: TRBV6-1
len: 16
abundance: -
CDR3aa: CASSVYWQGTNYGYTF

v_gene: TRBV5-6
len: 14
abundance: -
CDR3aa: CASSSTPRAGELFF

v_gene: TRBV7-9
len: 14
abundance: -
CDR3aa: CAITGGLSYNEQFF

v_gene: TRBV25-1
len: 12
abundance: -
CDR3aa: CASSGWNTEAFF

v_gene: TRBV19
len: 14
abundance: few
CDR3aa: CASRTGQRNSPLHF

v_gene: TRBV2
len: 17
abundance: -
CDR3aa: CASSEPKTSGKSYEQYF

v_gene: TRBV27
len: 14
abundance: -
CDR3aa: CASRRGLSNQPQHF

v_gene: TRBV28
len: 15
abundance: -
CDR3aa: CASSGKKVTREKLFF

v_gene: TRBV5-4
len: 13
abundance: -
CDR3aa: CASSQQGARGYTF

v_gene: TRBV4-1
len: 14
abundance: -
CDR3aa: CASTRGAINYGYTF

v_gene: TRBV6-5
len: 12
abundance: -
CDR3aa: CASYSGGETQYF

v_gene: TRBV15
len: 14
abundance: -
CDR3aa: CATSRDRRGQPQHF

v_gene: TRBV2
len: 15
abundance: -
CDR3aa: CASSPGQTAKNIQYF

v_gene: TRBV7-9
len: 14
abundance: -
CDR3aa: CASSSSGPGYEQYF

v_gene: TRBV7-8
len: 15
abundance: few
CDR3aa: CASGTYQGGNQPQHF

v_gene: TRBV2
len: 13
abundance: once
CDR3aa: CASSATGSTEAFF

v_gene: TRBV25-1
len: 14
abundance: -
CDR3aa: CASGDTAGRVEAFF

v_gene: TRBV29-1
len: 14
abundance: -
CDR3aa: CSATGTSGYNEQFF

v_gene: TRBV4-2
len: 15
abundance: -
CDR3aa: CASSQADRNNSPLHF

v_gene: TRBV29-1
len: 12
abundance: -
CDR3aa: CSVLRPGIGQYF

v_gene: TRBV18
len: 15
abundance: -
CDR3aa: CASSPSSSGANVLTF

v_gene: TRBV2
len: 14
abundance: -
CDR3aa: CASRADRANQPQHF

v_gene: TRBV3-1/TRBV3-2
len: 17
abundance: -
CDR3aa: CASSQDFDGYSGNTIYF

v_gene: TRBV3-1/TRBV3-2
len: 15
abundance: once
CDR3aa: CASSQDAGIRTEAFF